This TCR beta chain was recorded in a study of CD8 T cells in ankylosing spondylitis. Study-level results: Seemingly distinctive of ankylosing spondylitis blood was a TCR beta motif formed by eight highly homologous variants.

TCRdb reanalysed the 5' RACE reads using MiXCR and keeps one entry per CDR3 protein. In the table there are under 550,000 distinct CDR3 sequences, roughly 27% of which are singletons. Of note for this clonotype: The antigen is not known.

V trimming: 0 bases; J trimming: 4 bases; junction bases outside the gene matches: 10. Germline CDR1 SGHTA, CDR2 FQGNSA. CDR3 length: 17 amino acids. The chain uses TRBV7-2 and TRBJ1-2; 8 positions agree with TRBD1. Material for sequencing was blood, either unsorted or a sorted T cell fraction (not recorded which). The sequence was collected from a male donor with ankylosing spondylitis. This CDR3 reads CASSLAGSGQGAYGYTF. CDR3 nucleotides: TGTGCCAGCAGCTTAGCGGGCTCGGGGCAGGGGGCCTATGGCTACACCTTC. Full variable domain (rest looked up from reference TRBV7-2 and TRBJ1-2): GAGVSQSPSNKVTEKGKDVELRCDPISGHTALYWYRQSLGQGLEFLIYFQGNSAPDKSGLPSDRFSAERTGGSVSTLTIQRTQQEDSAVYLCASSLAGSGQGAYGYTFGSGTRLTVV.